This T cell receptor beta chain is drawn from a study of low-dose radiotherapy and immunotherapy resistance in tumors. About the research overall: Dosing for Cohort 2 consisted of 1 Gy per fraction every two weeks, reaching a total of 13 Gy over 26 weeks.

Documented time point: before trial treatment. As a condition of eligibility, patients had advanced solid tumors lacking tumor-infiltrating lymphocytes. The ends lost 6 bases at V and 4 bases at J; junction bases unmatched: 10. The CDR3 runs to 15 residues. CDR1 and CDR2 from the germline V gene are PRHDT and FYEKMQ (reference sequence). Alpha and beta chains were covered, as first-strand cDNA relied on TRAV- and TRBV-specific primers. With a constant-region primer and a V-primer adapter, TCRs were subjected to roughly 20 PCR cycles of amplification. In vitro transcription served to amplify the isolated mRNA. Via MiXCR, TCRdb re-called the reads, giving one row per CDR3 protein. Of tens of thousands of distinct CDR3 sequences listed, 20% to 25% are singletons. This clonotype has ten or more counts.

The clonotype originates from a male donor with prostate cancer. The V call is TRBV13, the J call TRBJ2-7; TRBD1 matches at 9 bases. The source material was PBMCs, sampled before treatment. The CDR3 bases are TGTGCCAGCAGACCGAACGGGACAGGGTTTTACGAGCAGTACTTC. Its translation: CASRPNGTGFYEQYF.